The present TCR beta chain was sequenced within a study of blood T cell repertoires in COVID-19. Study-wide background: T cells, B-cell-depleted T cells, or PBMCs supplied cDNA or gDNA.

Per the authors' pipeline: By means of reference gene primer amplification, nucleated cell counts were estimated. TCRdb's table, derived via immunoSEQ multiplex PCR, lists solely in-frame clones and lacks some. That table supplies the V and J calls and clone size; D and trimming were determined from the DNA. The repertoire includes some 65,000 clones, around 74% of them detected once, and roughly 27% sits in the top ten. The ends lost 2 bases at V and 0 bases at J; junction bases unmatched: 6. The V gene's germline CDR1 is KGHSH and CDR2 LQKENI. The CDR3 covers 18 residues. This TCR was sampled from a woman older than 75 with acute or convalescent COVID-19. The chain recombines TRBV18 with TRBJ2-2; 10 nucleotides match TRBD2. Sample: peripheral blood. In DNA, the CDR3 is TGTGCCAGCTCACCAGAAGCGGGAGGGCGAACGAACACCGGGGAGCTGTTTTTT. It specifies CASSPEAGGRTNTGELFF.